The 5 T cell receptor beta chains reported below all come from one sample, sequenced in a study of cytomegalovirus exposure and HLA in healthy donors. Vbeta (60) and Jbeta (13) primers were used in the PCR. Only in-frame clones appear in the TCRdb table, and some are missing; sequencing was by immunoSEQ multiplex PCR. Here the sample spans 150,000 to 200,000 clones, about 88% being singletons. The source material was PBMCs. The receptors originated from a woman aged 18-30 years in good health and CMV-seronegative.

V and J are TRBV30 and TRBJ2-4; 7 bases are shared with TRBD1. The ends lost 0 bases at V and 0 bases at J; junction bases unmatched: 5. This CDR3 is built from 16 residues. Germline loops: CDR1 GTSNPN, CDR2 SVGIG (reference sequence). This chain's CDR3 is CAWSVGGSLAKNIQYF. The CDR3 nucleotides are TGTGCCTGGAGTGTAGGGGGCAGCTTAGCCAAAAACATTCAGTACTTC.

This chain's CDR3 is CSAWGDNEQFF. The DNA of the CDR3 is TGCAGCGCCTGGGGGGACAATGAGCAGTTCTTC. This chain connects TRBV29-1 to TRBJ2-1; tentative D call: TRBD2 (6 bases). The germline CDR1 and CDR2 sequences are SQVTM and ANQGSEA. This CDR3 has 11 amino acids. V gave up 7 bases and J gave up 5 bases, with 9 bases separating them.

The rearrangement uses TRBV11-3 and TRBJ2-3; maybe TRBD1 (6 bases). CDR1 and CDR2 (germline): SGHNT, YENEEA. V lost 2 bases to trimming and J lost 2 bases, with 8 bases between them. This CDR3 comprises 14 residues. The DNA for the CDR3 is TGTGCCAGCAGCTTACAGGGGAACACAGATACGCAGTATTTT. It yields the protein CASSLQGNTDTQYF.

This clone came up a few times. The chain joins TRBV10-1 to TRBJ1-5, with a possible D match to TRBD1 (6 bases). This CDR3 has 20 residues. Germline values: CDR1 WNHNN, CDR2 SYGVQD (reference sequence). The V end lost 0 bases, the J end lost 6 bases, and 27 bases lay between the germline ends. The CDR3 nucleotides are TGCGCCAGCAGTGAGTCGAGGCGACGACAGGATGTAAGAGTAGGTCAGCCCCAGCATTTT. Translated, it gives CASSESRRRQDVRVGQPQHF.

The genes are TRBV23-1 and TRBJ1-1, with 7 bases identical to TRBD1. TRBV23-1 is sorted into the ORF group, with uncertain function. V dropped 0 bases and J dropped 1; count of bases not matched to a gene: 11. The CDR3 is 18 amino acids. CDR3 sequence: CASSQSRYRGQGNTEAFF. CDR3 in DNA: TGCGCCAGCAGTCAATCAAGGTACAGGGGTCAGGGGAACACTGAAGCTTTCTTT.